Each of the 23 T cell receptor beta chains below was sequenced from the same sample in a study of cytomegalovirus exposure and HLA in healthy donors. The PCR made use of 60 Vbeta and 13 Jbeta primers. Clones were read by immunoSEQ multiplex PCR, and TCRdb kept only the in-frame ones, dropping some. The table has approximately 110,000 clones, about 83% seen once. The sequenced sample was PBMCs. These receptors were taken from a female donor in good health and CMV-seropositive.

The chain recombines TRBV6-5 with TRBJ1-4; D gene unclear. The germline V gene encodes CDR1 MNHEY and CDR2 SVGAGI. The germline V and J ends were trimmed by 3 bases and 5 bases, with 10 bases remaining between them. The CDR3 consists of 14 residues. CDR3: CASSYRDWNEKLFF. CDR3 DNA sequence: TGTGCCAGCAGTTATCGTGACTGGAATGAAAAACTGTTTTTT.

In DNA form, the CDR3 reads TGTGCCAGCAGCCGCACCACTAGCGGGGGGGCAGATACGCAGTATTTT. Translation gives CASSRTTSGGADTQYF. The rearrangement joins TRBV4-2 to TRBJ2-3, with 13 nucleotides matching TRBD2. The CDR3 totals 16 residues. Germline assignment: CDR1 LGHNA and CDR2 YNFKEQ. The V gene end was trimmed by 4 bases and the J gene end by 4 bases; junction bases not matched to a gene: 5.

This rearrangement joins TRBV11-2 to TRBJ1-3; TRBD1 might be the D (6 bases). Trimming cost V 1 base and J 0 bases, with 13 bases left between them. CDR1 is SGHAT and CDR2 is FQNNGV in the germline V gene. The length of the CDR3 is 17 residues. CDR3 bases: TGTGCCAGCAGCTTAGGCCCCTACAGGGACTCTGGAAACACCATATATTTT. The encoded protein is CASSLGPYRDSGNTIYF.

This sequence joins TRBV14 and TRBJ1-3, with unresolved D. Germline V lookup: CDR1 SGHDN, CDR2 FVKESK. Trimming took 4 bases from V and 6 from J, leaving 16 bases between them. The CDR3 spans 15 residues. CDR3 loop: CASSRPGRLLNTIYF. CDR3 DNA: TGTGCCAGCAGCCGGCCGGGAAGATTGTTAAACACCATATATTTT.

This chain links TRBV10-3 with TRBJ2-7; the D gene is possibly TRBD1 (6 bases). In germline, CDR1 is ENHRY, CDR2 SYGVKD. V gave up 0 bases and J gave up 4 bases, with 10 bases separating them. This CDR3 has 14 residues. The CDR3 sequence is CAISESSGAYEQYF. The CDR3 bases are TGTGCCATCAGTGAGTCGTCAGGGGCATACGAGCAGTACTTC.

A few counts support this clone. CDR3 loop: CASSQDSGVIGLNTEAFF. CDR3 nucleotide sequence: TGTGCCAGCAGCCAAGATTCGGGGGTAATCGGGTTGAACACTGAAGCTTTCTTT. This sequence joins TRBV4-2 and TRBJ1-1, with D perhaps TRBD1 (5 bases). Trimming pared 0 bases from V and 0 bases from J, leaving 17 bases between. The CDR3 sequence is 18 residues long. CDR1 is LGHNA, CDR2 YNFKEQ, per germline.

CDR3 sequence: CASSFGAGVADTQYF. The CDR3 nucleotides read TGTGCCAGCAGCTTCGGTGCGGGCGTCGCAGATACGCAGTATTTT. The V call is TRBV13, the J call TRBJ2-3, with D maybe TRBD2 (5 bases). The V end lost 3 bases, the J end lost 4 bases, and 14 bases lay between the germline ends. Germline CDR1 PRHDT, CDR2 FYEKMQ (reference sequence). This CDR3 is 15 amino acids long.

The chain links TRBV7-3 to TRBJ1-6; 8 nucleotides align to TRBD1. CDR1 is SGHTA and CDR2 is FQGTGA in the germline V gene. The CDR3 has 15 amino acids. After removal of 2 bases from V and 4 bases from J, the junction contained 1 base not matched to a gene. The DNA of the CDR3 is TGTGCCAGCAGCTTAGACAGGGGTTATAATTCACCCCTCCACTTT. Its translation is CASSLDRGYNSPLHF.

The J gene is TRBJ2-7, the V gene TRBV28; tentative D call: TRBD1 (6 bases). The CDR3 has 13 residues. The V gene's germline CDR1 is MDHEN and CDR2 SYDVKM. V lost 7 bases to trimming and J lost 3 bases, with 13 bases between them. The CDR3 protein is CASTTGLNYEQYF. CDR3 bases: TGTGCCAGCACAACAGGGTTAAACTACGAGCAGTACTTC.

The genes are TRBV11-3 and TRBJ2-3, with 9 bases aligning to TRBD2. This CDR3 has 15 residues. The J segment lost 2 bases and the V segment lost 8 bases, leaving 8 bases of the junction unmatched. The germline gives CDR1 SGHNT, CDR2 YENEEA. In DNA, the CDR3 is TGTGCCAGCGCTAGCGGGATTGGGTTCACAGATACGCAGTATTTT. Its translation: CASASGIGFTDTQYF.

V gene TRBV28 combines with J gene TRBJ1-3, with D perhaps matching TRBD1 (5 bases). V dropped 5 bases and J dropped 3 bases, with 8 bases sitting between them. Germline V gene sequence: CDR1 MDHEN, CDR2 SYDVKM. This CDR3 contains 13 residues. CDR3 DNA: TGTGCCAGCAGTCTCAGGGTTGGAAACACCATATATTTT. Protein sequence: CASSLRVGNTIYF.

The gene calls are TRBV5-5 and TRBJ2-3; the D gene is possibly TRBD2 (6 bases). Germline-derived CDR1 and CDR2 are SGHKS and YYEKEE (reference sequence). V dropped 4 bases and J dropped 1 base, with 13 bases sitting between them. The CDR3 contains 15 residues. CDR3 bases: TGTGCCAGCAGCCGGGCCGGGACTGGCACAGATACGCAGTATTTT. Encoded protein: CASSRAGTGTDTQYF.

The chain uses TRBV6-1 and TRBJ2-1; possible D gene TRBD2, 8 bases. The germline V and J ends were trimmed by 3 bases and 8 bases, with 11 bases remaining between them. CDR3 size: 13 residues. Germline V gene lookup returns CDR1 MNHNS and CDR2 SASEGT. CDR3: CASSDGRGHEQFF. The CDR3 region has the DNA TGTGCCAGCAGTGACGGGAGGGGGCATGAGCAGTTCTTC.

This CDR3 is CASSPPGGRYGYTF. DNA for the CDR3: TGTGCCAGCAGTCCCCCAGGGGGCCGCTATGGCTACACCTTC. The rearrangement joins TRBV6-5 to TRBJ1-2, with 8 bases identical to TRBD1. CDR3 length: 14 amino acids. Looked up from germline, CDR1 is MNHEY and CDR2 is SVGAGI. V shed 5 bases and J 4 bases; nucleotides not matched to a gene: 6.

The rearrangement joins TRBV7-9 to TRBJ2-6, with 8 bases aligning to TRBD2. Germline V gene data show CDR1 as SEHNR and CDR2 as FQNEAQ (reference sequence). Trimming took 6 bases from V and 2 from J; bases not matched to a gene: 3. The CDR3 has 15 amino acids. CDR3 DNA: TGTGCCAGCAGTAATAGCGGGGCTGGGGCCAACGTCCTGACTTTC. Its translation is CASSNSGAGANVLTF.

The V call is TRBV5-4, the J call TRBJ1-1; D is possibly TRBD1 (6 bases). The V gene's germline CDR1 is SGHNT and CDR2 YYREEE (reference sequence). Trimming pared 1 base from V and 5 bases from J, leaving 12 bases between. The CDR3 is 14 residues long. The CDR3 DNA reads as TGTGCCAGCAGCTTGTTCGGGGGGCGGACTGAAGCTTTCTTT. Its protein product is CASSLFGGRTEAFF.

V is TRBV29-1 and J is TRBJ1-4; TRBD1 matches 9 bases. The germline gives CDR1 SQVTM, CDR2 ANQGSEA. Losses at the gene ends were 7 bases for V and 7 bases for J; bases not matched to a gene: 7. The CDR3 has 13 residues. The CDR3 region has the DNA TGCAGCGCTTACAGGGGGCGCGGTGAAAAACTGTTTTTT. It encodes CSAYRGRGEKLFF.

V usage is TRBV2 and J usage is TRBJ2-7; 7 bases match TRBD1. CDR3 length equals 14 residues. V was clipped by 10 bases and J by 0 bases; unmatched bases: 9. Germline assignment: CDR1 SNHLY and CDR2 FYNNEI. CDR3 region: CATKYRGNSYEQYF. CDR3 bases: TGTGCCACCAAATACAGGGGAAACTCCTACGAGCAGTACTTC.

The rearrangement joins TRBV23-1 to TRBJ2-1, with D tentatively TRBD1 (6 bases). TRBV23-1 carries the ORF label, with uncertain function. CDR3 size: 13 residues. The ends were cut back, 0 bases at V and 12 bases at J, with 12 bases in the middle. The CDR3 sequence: CASSQSKRGRQFF. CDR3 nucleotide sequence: TGCGCCAGCAGTCAATCTAAGAGGGGGAGGCAGTTCTTC.

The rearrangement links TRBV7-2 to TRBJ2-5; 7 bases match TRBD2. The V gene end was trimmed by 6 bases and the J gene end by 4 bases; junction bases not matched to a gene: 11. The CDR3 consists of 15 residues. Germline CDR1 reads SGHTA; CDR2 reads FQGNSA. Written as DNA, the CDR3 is TGTGCCAGCAGACTTAGGCTGGCGGGGGTAGAGACCCAGTACTTC. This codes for CASRLRLAGVETQYF.

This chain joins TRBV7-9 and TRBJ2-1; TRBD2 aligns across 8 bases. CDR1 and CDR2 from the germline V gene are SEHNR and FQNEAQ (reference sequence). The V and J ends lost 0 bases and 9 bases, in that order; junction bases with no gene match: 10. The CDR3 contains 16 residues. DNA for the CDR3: TGTGCCAGCAGCTTAGCGACGGGCGGGAGGACGGTTGAGCAGTTCTTC. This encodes CASSLATGGRTVEQFF.

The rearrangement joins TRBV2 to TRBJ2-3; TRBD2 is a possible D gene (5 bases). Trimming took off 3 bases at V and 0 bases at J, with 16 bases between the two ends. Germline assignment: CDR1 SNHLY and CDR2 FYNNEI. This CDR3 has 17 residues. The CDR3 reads CASSDSRAGASTDTQYF. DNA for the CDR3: TGTGCCAGCAGTGACAGTAGGGCGGGTGCTAGCACAGATACGCAGTATTTT.

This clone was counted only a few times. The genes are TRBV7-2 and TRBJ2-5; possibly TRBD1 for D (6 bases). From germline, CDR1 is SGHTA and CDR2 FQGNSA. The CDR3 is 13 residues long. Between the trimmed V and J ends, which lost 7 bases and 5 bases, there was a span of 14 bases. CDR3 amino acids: CASTLTRGETQYF. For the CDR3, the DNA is TGTGCCAGCACCCTGACGAGGGGGGAGACCCAGTACTTC.